This TCR beta chain was identified in a study of blood T cell repertoires in COVID-19. Study-level information: The origin of the acute and convalescent COVID-19 samples was the United States, Italy and Spain.

CDR1 and CDR2 (germline): LNHDA, SQIVND (reference sequence). This CDR3 comprises 14 residues. Trimming pared 3 bases from V and 2 bases from J, leaving 11 bases between. Authors' methods: Amplification of reference gene primers was used by the study to estimate nucleated cell counts. Sequenced by immunoSEQ multiplex PCR; TCRdb stores in-frame clones only, minus some. The D gene and trimming were derived from the DNA, and the V and J assignments and clone size from that table. The sample consists of hundreds of thousands of clones, about nine tenths of them appearing once. V and J are TRBV19 and TRBJ2-7, with D perhaps matching TRBD2 (6 bases). Sequenced sample: peripheral blood. This receptor was obtained from a man aged 45-65 years with COVID-19, enrolled during active disease. CDR3 loop: CASSIRGATYEQYF. In nucleotides, the CDR3 is TGTGCCAGTAGTATCCGCGGGGCTACCTACGAGCAGTACTTC.